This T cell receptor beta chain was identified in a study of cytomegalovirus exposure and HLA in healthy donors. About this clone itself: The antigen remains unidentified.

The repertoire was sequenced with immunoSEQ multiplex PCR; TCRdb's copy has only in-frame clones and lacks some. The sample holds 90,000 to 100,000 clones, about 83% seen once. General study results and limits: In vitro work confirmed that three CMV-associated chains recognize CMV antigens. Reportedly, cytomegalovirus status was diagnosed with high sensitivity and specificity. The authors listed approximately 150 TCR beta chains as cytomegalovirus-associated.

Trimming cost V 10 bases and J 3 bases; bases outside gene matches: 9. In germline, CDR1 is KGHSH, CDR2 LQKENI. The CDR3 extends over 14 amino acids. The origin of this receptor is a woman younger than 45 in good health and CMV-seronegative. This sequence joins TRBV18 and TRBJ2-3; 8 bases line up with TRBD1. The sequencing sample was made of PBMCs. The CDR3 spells CATGGQGVTDTQYF. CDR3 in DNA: TGTGCCACCGGCGGACAGGGTGTGACAGATACGCAGTATTTT.